The T cell receptor beta chain described here comes from a study of CD8 T cells in Susac syndrome. About 0.45 to 1 ug RNA was reverse transcribed with random hexamers. Amplification of TCR beta CDR3 was carried out by immunoSEQ multiplex PCR, which covered 54 Vbeta and 13 Jbeta segments. MiXCR was run by TCRdb on the immunoSEQ multiplex PCR reads, yielding one entry per CDR3 protein. The sample yields approximately 200,000 distinct CDR3 sequences, 85% to 95% seen once. V was clipped by 3 bases and J by 11 bases; unmatched bases: 11. Germline V gene data show CDR1 as LNHNV and CDR2 as YYDKDF (reference sequence). This CDR3 contains 15 residues. CD8+ and CD4+ T cells from blood underwent TCR beta sequencing, which was carried out in a high-throughput format.

The source of this sequence is a human donor with multiple sclerosis. Sequencing was performed on CD4+ T cells from PBMCs. The V call is TRBV15, the J call TRBJ1-5, with 9 bases that match TRBD1. In DNA, the CDR3 is TGTGCCACCAGCAGGGACAGGGGCGAGTCCTTGTCCCAGCATTTT. It yields the protein CATSRDRGESLSQHF.